The TCR beta chain under discussion was sequenced for a study of tumor-infiltrating lymphocytes in oesophageal squamous cell carcinoma. Germline loops: CDR1 MRHNA, CDR2 SNTAGT. The CDR3 runs 16 residues. Losses at the gene ends were 0 bases for V and 3 bases for J; bases not matched to a gene: 4. TCRdb analysed the PCR reads with MiXCR anew, one entry per CDR3 protein. The sample lists about 20,000 distinct CDR3 sequences; around 38% were seen once. By its share, this clonotype is medium-sized (0.01 to 0.1%). What was sequenced was blood. The origin of this receptor is a male donor with esophageal squamous cell carcinoma. The chain recombines TRBV6-4 with TRBJ2-3; 9 bases agree with TRBD2. CDR3 residues: CASSDSSGSGTDTQYF. In DNA, the CDR3 is TGTGCCAGCAGTGACTCTAGCGGGAGCGGTACAGATACGCAGTATTTT.